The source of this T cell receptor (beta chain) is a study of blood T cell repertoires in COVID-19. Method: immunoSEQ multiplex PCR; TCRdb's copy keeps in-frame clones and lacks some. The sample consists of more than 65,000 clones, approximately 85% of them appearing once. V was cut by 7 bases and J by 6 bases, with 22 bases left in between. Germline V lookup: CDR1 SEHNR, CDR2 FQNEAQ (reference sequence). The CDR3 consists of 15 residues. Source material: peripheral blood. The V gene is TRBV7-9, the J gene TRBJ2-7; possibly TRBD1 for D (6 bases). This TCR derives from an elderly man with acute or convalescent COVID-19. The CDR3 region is CASKAVGQGMGEQYF. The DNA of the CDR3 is TGTGCCAGCAAAGCGGTTGGGCAGGGGATGGGCGAGCAGTACTTC.